The source of this T cell receptor beta chain is a study of CXCR3-negative and CXCR3-positive naive CD8 T cells. The TRB libraries of cDNA were built by UMI-labeled 5' RACE. TCRdb derives one entry per CDR3 protein from the 5' RACE reads, leaving out DNA. This sample's table has more than 50,000 distinct CDR3 sequences. CDR3 length: 17 amino acids. CDR1 and CDR2 from the germline V gene are LNHDA and SQIVND (reference sequence). About this clonotype itself: Its antigen is currently unknown.

General study points: More hydrophobic TRB CDR3s were found in CXCR3-positive naive cells than in CXCR3-negative naive cells.

The V gene is TRBV19, the J gene TRBJ1-5; with no DNA, the TCRdb D assignment of TRBD1 cannot be verified. What was sequenced was naive CXCR3- CD8+ T cells from blood. Indicated subset: CD45RO-CCR7+CD27+CD95- naive CD8+ T cells lacking CXCR3 (TNR3-). This clonotype was sampled from a human donor in good health. Some clones in this sample may be carry-over from other donors' samples. The CDR3 sequence is CASSMGTGAYSNQPQHF.